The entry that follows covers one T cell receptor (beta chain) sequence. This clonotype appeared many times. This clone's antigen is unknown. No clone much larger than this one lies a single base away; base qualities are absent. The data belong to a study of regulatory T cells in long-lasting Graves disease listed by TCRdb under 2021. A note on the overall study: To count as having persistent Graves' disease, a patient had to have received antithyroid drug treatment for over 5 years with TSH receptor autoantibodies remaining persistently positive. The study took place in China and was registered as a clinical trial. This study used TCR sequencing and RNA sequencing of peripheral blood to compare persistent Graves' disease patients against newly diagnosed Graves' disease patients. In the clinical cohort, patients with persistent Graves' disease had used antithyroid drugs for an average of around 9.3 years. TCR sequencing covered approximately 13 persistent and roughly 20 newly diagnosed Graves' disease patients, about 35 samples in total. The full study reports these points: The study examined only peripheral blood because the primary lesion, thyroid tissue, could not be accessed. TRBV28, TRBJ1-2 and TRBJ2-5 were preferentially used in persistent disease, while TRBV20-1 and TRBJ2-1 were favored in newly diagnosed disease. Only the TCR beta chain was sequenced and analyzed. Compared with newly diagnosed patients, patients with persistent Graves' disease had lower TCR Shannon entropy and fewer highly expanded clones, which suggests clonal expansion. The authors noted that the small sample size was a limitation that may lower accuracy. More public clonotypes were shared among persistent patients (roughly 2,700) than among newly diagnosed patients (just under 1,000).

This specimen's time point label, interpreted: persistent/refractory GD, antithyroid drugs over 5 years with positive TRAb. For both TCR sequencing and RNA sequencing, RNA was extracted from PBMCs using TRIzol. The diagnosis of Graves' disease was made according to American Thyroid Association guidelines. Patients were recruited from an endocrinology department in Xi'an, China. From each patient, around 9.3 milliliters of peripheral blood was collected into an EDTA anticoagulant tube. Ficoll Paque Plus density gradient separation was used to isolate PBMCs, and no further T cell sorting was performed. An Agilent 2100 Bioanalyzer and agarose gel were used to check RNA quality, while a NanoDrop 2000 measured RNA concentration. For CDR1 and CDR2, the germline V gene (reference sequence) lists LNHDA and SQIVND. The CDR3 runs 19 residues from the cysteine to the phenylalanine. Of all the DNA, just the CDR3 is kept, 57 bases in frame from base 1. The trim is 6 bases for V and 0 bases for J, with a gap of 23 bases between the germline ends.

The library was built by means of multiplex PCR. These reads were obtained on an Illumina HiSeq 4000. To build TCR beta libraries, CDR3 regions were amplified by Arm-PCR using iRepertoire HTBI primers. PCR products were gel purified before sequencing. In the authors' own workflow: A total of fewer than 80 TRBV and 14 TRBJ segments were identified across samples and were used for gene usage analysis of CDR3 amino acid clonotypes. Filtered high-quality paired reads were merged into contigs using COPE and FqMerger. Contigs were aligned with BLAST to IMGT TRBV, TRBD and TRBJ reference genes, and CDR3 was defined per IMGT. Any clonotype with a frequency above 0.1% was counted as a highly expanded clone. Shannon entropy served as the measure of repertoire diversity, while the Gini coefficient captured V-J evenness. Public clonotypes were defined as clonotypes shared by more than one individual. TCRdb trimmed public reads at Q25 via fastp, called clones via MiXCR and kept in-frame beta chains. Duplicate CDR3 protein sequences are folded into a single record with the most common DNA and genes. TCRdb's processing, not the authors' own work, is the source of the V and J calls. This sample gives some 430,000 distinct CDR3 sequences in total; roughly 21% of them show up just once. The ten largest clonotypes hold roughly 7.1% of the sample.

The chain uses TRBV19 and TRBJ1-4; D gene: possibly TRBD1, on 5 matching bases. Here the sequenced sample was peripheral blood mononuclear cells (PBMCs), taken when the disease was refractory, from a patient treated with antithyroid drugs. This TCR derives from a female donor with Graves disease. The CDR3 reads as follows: CASSTRPVRAPTTNEKLFF. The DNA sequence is TGTGCCAGTAGCACCCGGCCCGTCAGGGCACCCACAACTAATGAAAAACTGTTTTTT. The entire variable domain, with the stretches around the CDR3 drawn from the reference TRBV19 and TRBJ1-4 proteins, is DGGITQSPKYLFRKEGQNVTLSCEQNLNHDAMYWYRQDPGQGLRLIYYSQIVNDFQKGDIAEGYSVSREKKESFPLTVTSAQKNPTAFYLCASSTRPVRAPTTNEKLFFGSGTQLSVL.